This passage covers 32 T cell receptor beta chains from one sample sequenced in a study of cytomegalovirus exposure and HLA in healthy donors. Researchers ran the PCR with 60 Vbeta and 13 Jbeta primers. Generated by immunoSEQ multiplex PCR, the TCRdb table keeps only in-frame clones and is missing some. This table holds over 100,000 clones, around 10% found once. Material: PBMCs. The receptor set was obtained from a woman in her forties in good health and CMV-seropositive.

This clone was seen more than once but under ten times. This sequence joins TRBV7-9 and TRBJ1-2; 7 bases align to TRBD1. Germline assignment: CDR1 SEHNR and CDR2 FQNEAQ (reference sequence). CDR3 length: 12 amino acids. V shed 5 bases and J 8 bases; nucleotides not matched to a gene: 5. The CDR3 protein is CASSGPQGGYTF. CDR3 DNA: TGTGCCAGCAGCGGCCCACAGGGGGGCTACACCTTC.

This clone was seen only a few times. This sequence joins TRBV7-6 and TRBJ1-6; TRBD1 might be the D (5 bases). Looked up from germline, CDR1 is SGHVS and CDR2 is FNYEAQ. The CDR3 runs to 14 residues. V lost 3 bases and J lost 10, with 13 bases in between. CDR3 nucleotides: TGTGCCAGCAGCTTGGACATTGGTGGATCACCCCTCCACTTT. Translation: CASSLDIGGSPLHF.

Only a few counts were recorded for this clone. V usage is TRBV5-1 and J usage is TRBJ1-2; 8 nucleotides match TRBD1. The V segment lost 2 bases and the J segment 5 bases; nucleotides outside the gene matches: 2. Germline V lookup: CDR1 SGHRS, CDR2 YFSETQ. The CDR3 length is 13 residues. The CDR3 DNA sequence: TGCGCCAGCAGCTTCACAGGGGGATATGGCTACACCTTC. Its protein is CASSFTGGYGYTF.

This clone was recorded a few times. The same CDR3 is also encoded by other DNA sequences in this sample. The CDR3 region is CASSEAGANYGYTF. CDR3 coding DNA: TGTGCCAGCAGTGAGGCAGGCGCAAACTATGGCTACACCTTC. V gene TRBV6-1 combines with J gene TRBJ1-2; D remains ambiguous. This CDR3 contains 14 residues. Germline CDR1 and CDR2: MNHNS and SASEGT. The V end was cut by 3 bases, the J end by 2 bases, with 10 bases between.

This clone has only a few counts. The chain couples TRBV6-1 to TRBJ1-5, with D possibly being TRBD1 (5 bases). Germline CDR1 and CDR2: MNHNS and SASEGT. The CDR3 is 15 amino acids. The V and J ends lost 0 bases and 6 bases respectively, with 12 bases between them. The CDR3 loop reads CASSEAWGGSQPQHF. The CDR3 DNA reads TGTGCCAGCAGTGAAGCCTGGGGCGGGAGTCAGCCCCAGCATTTT.

This clone was counted between two and nine times. This rearrangement joins TRBV11-1 to TRBJ1-2; no reliable D call. This CDR3 comprises 12 residues. The germline V and J ends were trimmed by 3 bases and 7 bases, with 9 bases remaining between them. The germline gives CDR1 SGHAT, CDR2 FQDESV (reference sequence). For the CDR3, the DNA is TGTGCCAGCAGCTTCGGGGAGATTGGCTACACCTTC. This codes for CASSFGEIGYTF.

The J gene is TRBJ2-3, the V gene TRBV28; D is unclear. CDR1 and CDR2 (germline): MDHEN, SYDVKM. This CDR3 is built from 14 residues. V shed 2 bases and J shed 1 base, with 7 bases lying between them. This CDR3 is CASSLVSGTDTQYF. CDR3 coding DNA: TGTGCCAGCAGTTTAGTGAGCGGCACAGATACGCAGTATTTT.

This clone occurred a few times. This sequence joins TRBV5-1 and TRBJ2-2; D not certain. Germline values: CDR1 SGHRS, CDR2 YFSETQ. This CDR3 is 15 amino acids long. V lost 0 bases and J lost 6, with 12 bases in between. CDR3 coding DNA: TGCGCCAGCAGCTTGGCGCCGGCCCGGGCCGGGGAGCTGTTTTTT. The encoded protein is CASSLAPARAGELFF.

This chain connects TRBV7-2 to TRBJ1-6; the match to TRBD1 covers 7 bases. After removal of 6 bases from V and 7 bases from J, the junction contained 3 bases not matched to a gene. The CDR3 sequence is 13 residues long. Germline values: CDR1 SGHTA, CDR2 FQGNSA. CDR3 sequence (DNA): TGTGCCAGCAGACGGGACAGAAATTCACCCCTCCACTTT. It is translated as CASRRDRNSPLHF. Looking up the rest from reference TRBV7-2 and TRBJ1-6 gives the full variable domain: GAGVSQSPSNKVTEKGKDVELRCDPISGHTALYWYRQSLGQGLEFLIYFQGNSAPDKSGLPSDRFSAERTGGSVSTLTIQRTQQEDSAVYLCASRRDRNSPLHFGNGTRLTVT.

V is TRBV7-8 and J is TRBJ2-5, with a possible D match to TRBD1 (5 bases). Germline CDR1 is SGHVS and CDR2 is FQNEAQ. The CDR3 runs 16 residues. Trimming left V 5 bases short and J 0 bases short, with 16 bases between. CDR3 residues: CASSPRWRQNQETQYF. The CDR3 DNA reads TGTGCCAGCAGCCCTCGGTGGCGACAGAACCAAGAGACCCAGTACTTC. The full variable domain, with the rest looked up from reference TRBV7-8 and TRBJ2-5, is GAGVSQSPRYKVAKRGQDVALRCDPISGHVSLFWYQQALGQGPEFLTYFQNEAQLDKSGLPSDRFFAERPEGSVSTLKIQRTQQEDSAVYLCASSPRWRQNQETQYFGPGTRLLVL.

The chain uses TRBV11-2 and TRBJ2-7, with TRBD2 identical over 12 bases. This CDR3 is 16 amino acids long. Losses at the gene ends were 1 base for V and 5 bases for J; bases not matched to a gene: 6. The V gene's germline CDR1 is SGHAT and CDR2 FQNNGV. CDR3 region: CASSLGLAGGQHEQYF. The CDR3 DNA reads as TGTGCCAGCAGCTTAGGTCTAGCGGGGGGGCAGCACGAGCAGTACTTC.

The chain joins TRBV5-1 to TRBJ1-2; TRBD1 matches at 12 bases. The CDR3 sequence is 15 residues long. CDR1 SGHRS and CDR2 YFSETQ come from the germline V gene. Trimming took 4 bases from V and 4 from J; bases not matched to a gene: 5. The CDR3 sequence: CASSLGQGAGYGYTF. DNA of the CDR3: TGCGCCAGCAGCCTGGGACAGGGGGCAGGCTATGGCTACACCTTC.

The chain has TRBV7-9 and TRBJ2-2, with 13 bases aligning to TRBD2. The germline CDR1 and CDR2 sequences are SEHNR and FQNEAQ (reference sequence). Trimming removed 5 bases from V and 6 bases from J; junction bases left unmatched: 15. The CDR3 is made up of 19 amino acids. DNA for the CDR3: TGTGCCAGCAGCCGTTTCACTAGCGGGGGGGCGTTGAGGGCCGGGGAGCTGTTTTTT. Protein: CASSRFTSGGALRAGELFF.

The J gene is TRBJ2-3, the V gene TRBV25-1; D perhaps matches TRBD2 (5 bases). The CDR3 loop spans 13 amino acids. The germline CDR1 and CDR2 sequences are MGHDK and SYGVNS. V was clipped by 6 bases and J by 0 bases, with 7 bases between them. The CDR3 bases are TGTGCCAGCAGGACTACTAGCACAGATACGCAGTATTTT. The encoded protein is CASRTTSTDTQYF.

The chain joins TRBV6-5 to TRBJ1-4; D ambiguous. Trimming removed 5 bases at V and 6 bases at J, with 13 bases between. Germline V lookup: CDR1 MNHEY, CDR2 SVGAGI. The CDR3 sequence is 14 residues long. The CDR3 nucleotides are TGTGCCAGCAGTGCGGCGGGAGGCGATGAAAAACTGTTTTTT. Encoded protein: CASSAAGGDEKLFF.

This clone came up a few times. The chain uses TRBV2 and TRBJ2-5; the match to TRBD1 covers 8 bases. CDR1 and CDR2 from the germline V gene are SNHLY and FYNNEI. J was trimmed by 3 bases and V by 3 bases; bases with no gene match: 3. The CDR3 is 14 residues long. The CDR3 sequence is CASSDDRGEETQYF. CDR3 DNA: TGTGCCAGCAGTGACGACAGGGGAGAAGAGACCCAGTACTTC.

J is TRBJ2-2 and V is TRBV2; D is possibly TRBD2 (5 bases). The V end was cut by 4 bases, the J end by 3 bases, with 12 bases between. The germline gives CDR1 SNHLY, CDR2 FYNNEI. The CDR3 spans 15 residues. The DNA for the CDR3 is TGTGCCAGCAGTGCGGACTCTCAATACACCGGGGAGCTGTTTTTT. Amino acids: CASSADSQYTGELFF.

This clone appeared many times. The J gene is TRBJ2-7, the V gene TRBV7-9; 7 bases line up with TRBD1. The CDR3 has 15 amino acids. The V gene end was trimmed by 6 bases and the J gene end by 7 bases; junction bases not matched to a gene: 15. Germline V gene sequence: CDR1 SEHNR, CDR2 FQNEAQ (reference sequence). CDR3: CASSRTGLPPQEQYF. For the CDR3, the DNA is TGTGCCAGCAGTAGGACAGGCCTACCCCCACAGGAGCAGTACTTC.

This clone occurred a few times. Here the CDR3 omits its conserved ending phenylalanine or tryptophan, so a read error is the likely source. The limits of the CDR3 on the DNA are not certain, so only TCRdb's listed CDR3 is given. The chain employs TRBV7-8 and TRBJ1-1. CDR1 is SGHVS, CDR2 FQNEAQ, per germline. The CDR3 adds up to 11 amino acids, both ends counted. The CDR3 protein is CASSPMLVPTV.

On this clone itself: Other DNA sequences from this sample encode an identical CDR3 as well. CDR3 nucleotide sequence: TGTGCCAGCAGCTTGCGGGATTATGGCTACACCTTC. Its protein product is CASSLRDYGYTF. This chain joins TRBV5-6 and TRBJ1-2; no definite D call. The CDR3 is made up of 12 amino acids. Germline CDR1 SGHDT, CDR2 YYEEEE. Deletions cut 1 base from V and 5 bases from J, with 6 bases between.

The sample holds a few counts of this clone. The chain combines TRBV5-5 with TRBJ2-5; 13 bases fit TRBD2. Germline V gene data show CDR1 as SGHKS and CDR2 as YYEKEE (reference sequence). Trimming removed 0 bases from V and 0 bases from J; junction bases left unmatched: 2. The CDR3 is 17 amino acids. CDR3 in amino acids: CASSLGLAGGNQETQYF. The CDR3 DNA reads as TGTGCCAGCAGCTTGGGACTAGCGGGGGGAAACCAAGAGACCCAGTACTTC.

This chain uses TRBV6-6 with TRBJ1-4, with TRBD1 matching over 7 bases. V gave up 2 bases and J gave up 8 bases; unmatched junction bases: 11. Germline V gene sequence: CDR1 MNHNY, CDR2 SVGAGI (reference sequence). The CDR3 is 16 amino acids. CDR3 sequence reads: CASSYPSGQSVEKLFF. The DNA of the CDR3 is TGTGCCAGCAGTTACCCATCGGGACAGTCTGTCGAAAAACTGTTTTTT.

This clone was counted a few times. V gene TRBV14 combines with J gene TRBJ2-5; 7 bases are shared with TRBD2. The CDR3 loop spans 15 amino acids. Germline V gene sequence: CDR1 SGHDN, CDR2 FVKESK. Trimming at V came to 4 bases and at J to 4 bases, leaving 9 bases not matched to a gene. The CDR3 DNA follows: TGTGCCAGCAGCCCCGGTACTAGCGTACGAGAGACCCAGTACTTC. It encodes CASSPGTSVRETQYF.

This clone showed up just a few times. Germline and junction disagree at one end, which may indicate a read error. The V and J genes are TRBV6-1 and TRBJ1-3, with TRBD1 matching over 7 bases. The length of the CDR3 is 15 residues. CDR1 and CDR2 (germline): MNHNS, SASEGT. The CDR3 DNA sequence: TGTGCCAGCACTCCCGACAGGGTCTCTCGAAACACCATATATTTT. Its protein is CASTPDRVSRNTIYF.

There are a few counts of this clone. The chain carries TRBV7-2 and TRBJ2-7, with D perhaps matching TRBD1 (5 bases). The germline gives CDR1 SGHTA, CDR2 FQGNSA. The V end lost 3 bases, the J end lost 0 bases, and 9 bases lay between the germline ends. The CDR3 runs 14 residues. CDR3 DNA: TGTGCCAGCAGCTTCAGGGCTCTCTCCTACGAGCAGTACTTC. Amino acid sequence: CASSFRALSYEQYF.

This chain connects TRBV10-3 to TRBJ1-2, with TRBD1 as a possible D gene (6 bases). This CDR3 is 12 amino acids long. V lost 9 bases and J lost 8, with 16 bases in between. The germline CDR1 and CDR2 sequences are ENHRY and SYGVKD. CDR3: CAITTTGDGYTF. The CDR3 coding sequence is TGTGCCATTACAACGACAGGCGACGGCTACACCTTC.

The chain recombines TRBV5-4 with TRBJ1-1; D uncertain. Trimming removed 0 bases at V and 0 bases at J, with 15 bases between. CDR1 and CDR2 (germline): SGHNT, YYREEE (reference sequence). The CDR3 length is 17 residues. As DNA, the CDR3 is TGTGCCAGCAGCTTGGGAGGCCTTGCGTCCCTGAACACTGAAGCTTTCTTT. The encoded protein is CASSLGGLASLNTEAFF.

This clone was seen a handful of times. The chain links TRBV2 to TRBJ2-1, with D possibly being TRBD1 (6 bases). The V gene's germline CDR1 is SNHLY and CDR2 FYNNEI. The CDR3 is 13 residues long. Trimming cost V 2 bases and J 9 bases, with 11 bases left between them. The CDR3 here is CASSEIGGIEQFF. Written as DNA, the CDR3 is TGTGCCAGCAGTGAAATAGGGGGTATTGAGCAGTTCTTC. Together with reference TRBV2 and TRBJ2-1, the CDR3 gives the full variable domain: EPEVTQTPSHQVTQMGQEVILRCVPISNHLYFYWYRQILGQKVEFLVSFYNNEISEKSEIFDDQFSVERPDGSNFTLKIRSTKLEDSAMYFCASSEIGGIEQFFGPGTRLTVL.

Details on this clone: Distinct nucleotide sequences in the sample also encode this CDR3. V and J are TRBV6-5 and TRBJ2-5; TRBD1 aligns across 7 bases. This CDR3 has 14 residues. CDR1 and CDR2 from the germline V gene are MNHEY and SVGAGI. Trimming took 6 bases from V and 5 from J; bases not matched to a gene: 9. CDR3: CASSRDRVWETQYF. The CDR3 nucleotides read TGTGCCAGCAGCCGTGACAGGGTATGGGAGACCCAGTACTTC.

This clone turned up a few times. J is TRBJ2-7 and V is TRBV18, with 12 bases identical to TRBD2. Germline CDR1 and CDR2: KGHSH and LQKENI. The CDR3 totals 15 residues. V dropped 4 bases and J dropped 3; count of bases not matched to a gene: 4. The CDR3 DNA reads TGTGCCAGCTCACTCGGACTAGCGGGGAACTACGAGCAGTACTTC. Encoded protein: CASSLGLAGNYEQYF. Variable domain in full (rest from reference TRBV18 and TRBJ2-7): NAGVMQNPRHLVRRRGQEARLRCSPMKGHSHVYWYRQLPEEGLKFMVYLQKENIIDESGMPKERFSAEFPKEGPSILRIQQVVRGDSAAYFCASSLGLAGNYEQYFGPGTRLTVT.

This clone turned up a few times. The CDR3 bases are TGTGCCAGCAGCGTAGGGTGGGTGGACACAGCCAAAAACATTCAGTACTTC. Its protein is CASSVGWVDTAKNIQYF. This sequence joins TRBV9 and TRBJ2-4, with D possibly being TRBD1 (5 bases). CDR3 length: 17 residues. Trimming removed 0 bases from V and 0 bases from J, with 13 bases in between. Germline-derived CDR1 and CDR2 are SGDLS and YYNGEE.

This sequence joins TRBV6-1 and TRBJ1-6; D ambiguous. This CDR3 is 12 amino acids long. The V gene's germline CDR1 is MNHNS and CDR2 SASEGT. V lost 3 bases, J lost 6 bases, and 3 bases lay in between. In DNA form, the CDR3 reads TGTGCCAGCAGTGATAGTAATTCACCCCTCCACTTT. Amino acids: CASSDSNSPLHF.